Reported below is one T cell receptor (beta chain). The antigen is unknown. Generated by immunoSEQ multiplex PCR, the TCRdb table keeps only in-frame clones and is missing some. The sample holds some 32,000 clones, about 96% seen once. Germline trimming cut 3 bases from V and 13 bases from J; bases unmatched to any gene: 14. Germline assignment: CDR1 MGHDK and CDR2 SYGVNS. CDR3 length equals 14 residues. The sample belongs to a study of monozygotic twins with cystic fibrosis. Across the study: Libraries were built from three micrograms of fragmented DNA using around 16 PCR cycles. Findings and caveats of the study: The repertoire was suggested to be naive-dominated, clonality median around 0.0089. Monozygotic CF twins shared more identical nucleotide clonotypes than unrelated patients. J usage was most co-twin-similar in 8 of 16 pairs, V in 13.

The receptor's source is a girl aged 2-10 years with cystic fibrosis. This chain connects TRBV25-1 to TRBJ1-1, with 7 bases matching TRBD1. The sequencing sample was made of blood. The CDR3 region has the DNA TGTGCCAGCAGTGAGGCTACAGGGGCGGTAAAGAGTTTCTTT. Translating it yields CASSEATGAVKSFF.